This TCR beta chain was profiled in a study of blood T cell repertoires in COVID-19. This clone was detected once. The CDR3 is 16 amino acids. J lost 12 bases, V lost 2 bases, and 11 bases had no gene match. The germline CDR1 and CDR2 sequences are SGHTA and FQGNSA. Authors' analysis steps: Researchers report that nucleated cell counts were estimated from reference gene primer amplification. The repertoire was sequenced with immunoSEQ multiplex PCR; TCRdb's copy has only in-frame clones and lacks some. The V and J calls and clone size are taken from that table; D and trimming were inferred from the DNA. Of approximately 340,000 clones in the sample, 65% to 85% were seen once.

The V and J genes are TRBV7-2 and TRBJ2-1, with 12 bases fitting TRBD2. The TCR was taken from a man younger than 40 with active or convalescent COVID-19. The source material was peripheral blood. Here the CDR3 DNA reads TGTGCCAGCAGCTTAACTACTAGCGGGGGGATTGTAGGGCAGTTCTTC. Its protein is CASSLTTSGGIVGQFF.